The entry below describes one T cell receptor beta chain. The antigen is not known. The data were obtained in a study of shared clonotypes between healthy human individuals. V lost 3 bases, J lost 0 bases, and 21 bases lay in between. Germline V lookup: CDR1 MNHNS, CDR2 SASEGT. The CDR3 sequence is 19 residues long. Sorted-subset replicate PCR reactions contained roughly 200 ng DNA, corresponding to roughly 29,000 T cell genomes. How the authors handled the data: Sequence data from immunoSEQ were junction-only and lacked quality scores; consequently, filtering differed. Here immunoSEQ multiplex PCR was the method, and the copy in TCRdb shows in-frame clones only, minus some. D and trimming were read from the DNA, whereas the V and J calls and clone size are those reported in that table. The sample records 1.6 million or so clones, 95% to 97% being singletons. Study conclusions and caveats: An anticipated effect of sequencing depth on clonotype sharing among donors was recognized. Among the subsets, naive ones generally showed larger estimated richness than memory ones.

The chain uses TRBV6-1 and TRBJ2-1; D is perhaps TRBD2 (5 bases). Sequencing was done on a sample of naive CD4+ T cells sorted from blood. This sample's subset: CD45RA+ positively selected. This sequence originates from a man in his thirties or forties in good health. The CDR3 DNA sequence: TGTGCCAGCAGTGAGCTAGCCGGCATTGCCCCCATCTCCTACAATGAGCAGTTCTTC. This codes for CASSELAGIAPISYNEQFF.